This TCR beta chain was documented in a study of naive and memory T cell subsets. The study, taken as a whole, reports: A few larger clonotypes appeared in naive repertoires, especially CD8, possibly memory cells re-expressing CD45RA. Findings for naive and memory subsets could not be checked against ground truth.

This clonotype was counted ten times or more. Its antigen is unidentified. Germline CDR1 reads DFQATT; CDR2 reads SNEGSKA (reference sequence). There are 15 residues in the CDR3. V shed 5 bases and J 3 bases; nucleotides not matched to a gene: 7. Two oligonucleotides, mixed equimolar, formed the beta constant-region primer covering TRBC1 and TRBC2. The ligated cDNA underwent four PCR rounds using SP2 and nested alpha and beta constant-region primers. Each CDR3 protein gets one entry after TCRdb re-called the UMI-ligation and nested PCR reads with MiXCR. The sample lists about 150,000 distinct CDR3 sequences; roughly 22% were seen once.

The receptor was isolated from a human donor in good health. This chain links TRBV20-1 with TRBJ2-3; 11 bases are shared with TRBD2. Sequencing used naive CD4+ T cells from blood. CDR3 sequence: CSADLLAGVTDTQYF. CDR3 nucleotides: TGCAGTGCTGACCTACTAGCGGGAGTGACAGATACGCAGTATTTT.